The 27 T cell receptor beta chains presented below share a single source sample, sequenced in a study of blood T cell repertoires in COVID-19. Method: immunoSEQ multiplex PCR; TCRdb's copy keeps in-frame clones and lacks some. The sample shows around 150,000 clones, roughly 82% of them seen only once. The sample comprised peripheral blood. These receptors all stem from a woman between 40 and 55 years old with COVID-19, enrolled during active disease.

The V call is TRBV11-2, the J call TRBJ2-7; possible D gene TRBD1, 6 bases. There are 14 residues in the CDR3. The germline CDR1 and CDR2 sequences are SGHAT and FQNNGV. V gave up 3 bases and J gave up 3 bases, with 12 bases separating them. The CDR3 DNA reads TGTGCCAGCAGCTTGGAGGACAGCAACTACGAGCAGTACTTC. It translates to CASSLEDSNYEQYF. The entire variable domain, with the rest obtained from reference TRBV11-2 and TRBJ2-7, is as follows: EAGVAQSPRYKIIEKRQSVAFWCNPISGHATLYWYQQILGQGPKLLIQFQNNGVVDDSQLPKDRFSAERLKGVDSTLKIQPAKLEDSAVYLCASSLEDSNYEQYFGPGTRLTVT.

This chain uses TRBV7-6 with TRBJ2-2; D is uncertain. Germline lookup yields CDR1 SGHVS and CDR2 FNYEAQ. The CDR3 extends over 18 amino acids. Trimming took 1 base from V and 5 from J, leaving 20 bases between them. CDR3 nucleotides: TGTGCCAGCAGCTTAGAACCCCTCACCGCGAGTTTGACCGGGGAGCTGTTTTTT. It codes for CASSLEPLTASLTGELFF. The whole variable domain, remainder taken from reference TRBV7-6 and TRBJ2-2, is GAGVSQSPRYKVTKRGQDVALRCDPISGHVSLYWYRQALGQGPEFLTYFNYEAQQDKSGLPNDRFSAERPEGSISTLTIQRTEQRDSAMYRCASSLEPLTASLTGELFFGEGSRLTVL.

J is TRBJ2-3 and V is TRBV27; 9 bases line up with TRBD1. After removal of 5 bases from V and 0 bases from J, the junction contained 3 bases not matched to a gene. The CDR3 runs to 15 residues. CDR1 and CDR2 from the germline V gene are MNHEY and SMNVEV (reference sequence). The CDR3 sequence is CASSLDRGSTDTQYF. The CDR3 DNA follows: TGTGCCAGCAGTCTCGACAGGGGGAGCACAGATACGCAGTATTTT.

The chain uses TRBV5-4 and TRBJ2-7; the D gene is possibly TRBD2 (6 bases). Trimming stripped 4 bases from V and 4 bases from J, with 18 bases between. Germline V lookup: CDR1 SGHNT, CDR2 YYREEE (reference sequence). CDR3 length equals 15 residues. The CDR3 nucleotides are TGTGCCAGCAGCCCCGGGAGTATAGTACCTTACGAGCAGTACTTC. It encodes CASSPGSIVPYEQYF.

This clone was seen only once. The V call is TRBV5-1, the J call TRBJ2-1, with D possibly TRBD2 on 5 matching bases. Trimming removed 2 bases from V and 7 bases from J, with 13 bases in between. The CDR3 totals 14 residues. Germline CDR1 reads SGHRS; CDR2 reads YFSETQ. CDR3 in amino acids: CASSFLGEGNEQFF. The CDR3 DNA reads TGCGCCAGCAGCTTCCTGGGAGAAGGAAATGAGCAGTTCTTC.

The rearrangement uses TRBV19 and TRBJ1-1, with unresolved D. Per the germline V gene, CDR1 is LNHDA and CDR2 is SQIVND (reference sequence). The CDR3 loop spans 12 amino acids. Trimming cost V 4 bases and J 1 base, with 4 bases left between them. CDR3 residues: CASSRANTEAFF. The CDR3 nucleotides are TGTGCCAGTAGTAGGGCGAACACTGAAGCTTTCTTT.

The chain couples TRBV20-1 to TRBJ2-1; D gene ambiguous. This CDR3 is built from 11 residues. The germline V and J ends were trimmed by 3 bases and 6 bases, with 6 bases remaining between them. Germline V gene sequence: CDR1 DFQATT, CDR2 SNEGSKA (reference sequence). Here the CDR3 DNA reads TGCAGTGCTAGCAGCGTCAATGAGCAGTTCTTC. It translates to CSASSVNEQFF.

The chain has TRBV6-5 and TRBJ1-2; 8 bases are shared with TRBD1. The CDR3 contains 13 residues. Germline V lookup: CDR1 MNHEY, CDR2 SVGAGI. Germline trimming cut 6 bases from V and 9 bases from J; bases unmatched to any gene: 9. CDR3 residues: CASSTTGVPSYTF. CDR3 DNA sequence: TGTGCCAGCAGCACGACAGGGGTTCCGAGCTACACCTTC.

This chain uses TRBV18 with TRBJ2-5, with 9 nucleotides matching TRBD2. Germline lookup yields CDR1 KGHSH and CDR2 LQKENI. Unmatched junction bases numbered 5, after V lost 4 bases and J lost 5 bases. The CDR3 spans 14 residues. CDR3 loop: CASSQVSGSETQYF. In nucleotides, the CDR3 is TGTGCCAGCTCACAGGTTAGCGGGAGTGAGACCCAGTACTTC.

The chain employs TRBV11-2 and TRBJ2-5; TRBD1 matches 9 bases. Trimming removed 6 bases from V and 4 bases from J; junction bases left unmatched: 9. The germline V gene encodes CDR1 SGHAT and CDR2 FQNNGV. There are 15 residues in the CDR3. This CDR3 reads CASRALDRGGETQYF. The CDR3 DNA reads as TGTGCCAGCAGGGCCCTGGACAGGGGTGGAGAGACCCAGTACTTC.

V gene TRBV11-2 combines with J gene TRBJ1-3; D ambiguous. The germline V gene has CDR1 SGHAT and CDR2 FQNNGV. The length of the CDR3 is 12 residues. Trimming stripped 1 base from V and 6 bases from J, with 4 bases between. As DNA, the CDR3 is TGTGCCAGCAGCTTAGGCGTAAACACCATATATTTT. It specifies CASSLGVNTIYF.

The genes are TRBV4-1 and TRBJ1-2; D ambiguous. Trimming left V 3 bases short and J 1 base short, with 9 bases between. CDR1 and CDR2 from the germline V gene are MGHRA and YSYEKL. CDR3 length equals 14 residues. The CDR3 DNA reads TGCGCCAGCAGCCAGTTGGGCGTTAACTATGGCTACACCTTC. Residues: CASSQLGVNYGYTF.

This clone appeared a single time. In DNA form, the CDR3 reads TGTGCCAGCACAAAAGGCCACAGGGAGCAGTTCTTC. Amino acid sequence: CASTKGHREQFF. The chain has TRBV6-5 and TRBJ2-1; tentatively, D is TRBD1 (5 bases). CDR3 size: 12 residues. Germline CDR1 and CDR2: MNHEY and SVGAGI. V was cut by 7 bases and J by 10 bases, with 14 bases left in between.

V gene TRBV28 combines with J gene TRBJ2-4; 8 bases align to TRBD1. Trimming took 4 bases from V and 1 from J; bases not matched to a gene: 3. The CDR3 covers 15 residues. From germline, CDR1 is MDHEN and CDR2 SYDVKM. CDR3 bases: TGTGCCAGCAGTTCAGGGGGCATCGCCAAAAACATTCAGTACTTC. Amino acids: CASSSGGIAKNIQYF.

This sequence joins TRBV2 and TRBJ2-1; the match to TRBD2 covers 11 bases. The CDR3 has 16 amino acids. Germline CDR1 is SNHLY and CDR2 is FYNNEI. V lost 3 bases to trimming and J lost 9 bases; unmatched junction nucleotides: 10. Here the CDR3 DNA reads TGTGCCAGCAGTGAGTATACTAGCGGGGGAATTGCTGAGCAGTTCTTC. Translating it yields CASSEYTSGGIAEQFF.

V is TRBV5-6 and J is TRBJ1-3; tentatively, D is TRBD1 (5 bases). CDR1 and CDR2 from the germline V gene are SGHDT and YYEEEE. The length of the CDR3 is 15 residues. Trimming removed 0 bases at V and 1 base at J, with 8 bases between. CDR3 sequence reads: CASSLGGGSGNTIYF. In nucleotides, the CDR3 is TGTGCCAGCAGCTTGGGCGGGGGATCTGGAAACACCATATATTTT.

The chain carries TRBV5-5 and TRBJ2-3; D is ambiguous. The length of the CDR3 is 14 residues. With 3 bases removed from V and 0 bases from J, the gap between germline ends came to 8 bases. Germline CDR1 reads SGHKS; CDR2 reads YYEKEE (reference sequence). The chain's CDR3 is CASSYLTSTDTQYF. The CDR3 coding sequence is TGTGCCAGCAGCTATTTAACTAGCACAGATACGCAGTATTTT.

This clone was recorded once. The chain couples TRBV6-5 to TRBJ2-2; no firm D call. Trimming took off 6 bases at V and 5 bases at J, with 7 bases between the two ends. This CDR3 contains 12 residues. In germline, CDR1 is MNHEY, CDR2 SVGAGI. The CDR3 bases are TGTGCCAGCAGGGTTGCGACCGGGGAGCTGTTTTTT. Residues: CASRVATGELFF.

V usage is TRBV18 and J usage is TRBJ2-3, with D maybe TRBD1 (7 bases). Germline CDR1 is KGHSH and CDR2 is LQKENI. V was cut by 4 bases and J by 5 bases, with 16 bases left in between. This CDR3 is 15 amino acids long. CDR3 in DNA: TGTGCCAGCTCACTAGTAACAGGGGAGGAAGATACGCAGTATTTT. It yields the protein CASSLVTGEEDTQYF.

This clone appeared once. The chain recombines TRBV4-1 with TRBJ2-4, with TRBD1 identical over 9 bases. V trimming: 3 bases; J trimming: 7 bases; junction bases outside the gene matches: 7. This CDR3 has 15 residues. Per the germline V gene, CDR1 is MGHRA and CDR2 is YSYEKL. The CDR3 region has the DNA TGCGCCAGCAGCCAGGGGGCCGGGACAGGGAACATTCAGTACTTC. Its protein is CASSQGAGTGNIQYF.

The gene calls are TRBV27 and TRBJ1-1, with TRBD1 matching 8 bases. This CDR3 region has 16 residues. V shed 3 bases and J 1 base; nucleotides not matched to a gene: 7. Germline lookup yields CDR1 MNHEY and CDR2 SMNVEV (reference sequence). The CDR3 is CASSFRPGGRNTEAFF. CDR3 DNA sequence: TGTGCCAGCAGTTTTAGGCCAGGGGGCAGGAACACTGAAGCTTTCTTT.

The V gene is TRBV5-6, the J gene TRBJ1-2; D gene unclear. V was pared by 2 bases and J by 2 bases, with 7 bases between. The CDR3 is 13 amino acids. Germline V CDR1 and CDR2: SGHDT, YYEEEE. The CDR3 sequence: CASSLSPNYGYTF. Here the CDR3 DNA reads TGTGCCAGCAGCTTAAGCCCGAACTATGGCTACACCTTC.

This clone was seen once. V gene TRBV7-3 combines with J gene TRBJ2-7; D gene uncertain. Trimming removed 5 bases at V and 5 bases at J, with 7 bases between. The CDR3 has 11 amino acids. Germline-derived CDR1 and CDR2 are SGHTA and FQGTGA. The CDR3 spells CASSPSHEQYF. The CDR3 DNA sequence: TGTGCCAGCAGCCCTTCCCACGAGCAGTACTTC.

The chain joins TRBV19 to TRBJ1-5, with D maybe TRBD1 (5 bases). In germline, CDR1 is LNHDA, CDR2 SQIVND (reference sequence). There are 14 residues in the CDR3. Trimming left V 6 bases short and J 5 bases short, with 14 bases between. The CDR3 DNA sequence: TGTGCCAGTAGAAGGGACTCCTACGATCAGCCCCAGCATTTT. Encoded protein: CASRRDSYDQPQHF.

The chain recombines TRBV3-1 (or the pseudogene TRBV3-2) with TRBJ1-1; 8 positions agree with TRBD1. The ends lost 5 bases at V and 8 bases at J; junction bases unmatched: 4. The CDR3 loop spans 12 amino acids. Germline V gene sequence: CDR1 LGHDT, CDR2 YNNKEL (reference sequence). The CDR3 DNA follows: TGTGCCAGCAGCTTGACAGGGGACGAAGCTTTCTTT. Translation gives CASSLTGDEAFF.

The rearrangement links TRBV12-2 to TRBJ2-7; TRBD2 is the table's D call, not checked against the DNA. TRBV12-2 is designated a pseudogene. The CDR3 has 16 amino acids. The CDR3 bases are TGTGCAAGTCGCTTAGGGCGGGGCTTGGTAAGCTACGAGCAGTACGTC. It specifies CASRLGRGLVSYEQYV.

This clone was observed at least ten times. The chain employs TRBV29-1 and TRBJ2-7; 13 nucleotides agree with TRBD2. The CDR3 consists of 15 residues. With V trimmed by 4 bases and J by 5 bases, 8 bases remained unmatched. Germline V lookup: CDR1 SQVTM, CDR2 ANQGSEA. The CDR3 sequence is CSVGGGLAGVHEQYF. Written as DNA, the CDR3 is TGCAGCGTTGGGGGTGGACTAGCGGGAGTTCACGAGCAGTACTTC.